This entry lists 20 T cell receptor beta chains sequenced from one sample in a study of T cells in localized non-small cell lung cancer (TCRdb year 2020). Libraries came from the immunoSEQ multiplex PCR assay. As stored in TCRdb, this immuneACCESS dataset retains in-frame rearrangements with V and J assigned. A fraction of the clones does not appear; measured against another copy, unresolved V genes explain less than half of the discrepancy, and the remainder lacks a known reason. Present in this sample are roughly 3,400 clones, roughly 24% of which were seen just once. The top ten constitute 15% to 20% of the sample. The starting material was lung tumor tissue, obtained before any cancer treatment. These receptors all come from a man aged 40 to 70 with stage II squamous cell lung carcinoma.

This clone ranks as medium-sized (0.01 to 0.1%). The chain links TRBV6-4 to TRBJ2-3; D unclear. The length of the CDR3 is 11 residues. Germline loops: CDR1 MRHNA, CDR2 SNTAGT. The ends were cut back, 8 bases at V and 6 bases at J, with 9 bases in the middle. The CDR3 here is CASGFLDTQYF. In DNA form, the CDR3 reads TGTGCCAGCGGCTTTCTCGATACGCAGTATTTT.

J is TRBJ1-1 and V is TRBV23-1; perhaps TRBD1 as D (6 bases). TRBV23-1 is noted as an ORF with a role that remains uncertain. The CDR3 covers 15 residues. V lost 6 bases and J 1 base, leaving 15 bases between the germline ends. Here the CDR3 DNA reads TGCGCCAGCAGCCAAGCGGACAGAGGGAACACTGAAGCTTTCTTT. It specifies CASSQADRGNTEAFF.

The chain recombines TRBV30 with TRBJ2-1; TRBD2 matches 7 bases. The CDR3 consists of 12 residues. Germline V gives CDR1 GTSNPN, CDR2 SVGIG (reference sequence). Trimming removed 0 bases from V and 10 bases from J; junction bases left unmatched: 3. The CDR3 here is CAWSVVGGEQFF. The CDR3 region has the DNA TGTGCCTGGAGTGTAGTGGGGGGGGAGCAGTTCTTC.

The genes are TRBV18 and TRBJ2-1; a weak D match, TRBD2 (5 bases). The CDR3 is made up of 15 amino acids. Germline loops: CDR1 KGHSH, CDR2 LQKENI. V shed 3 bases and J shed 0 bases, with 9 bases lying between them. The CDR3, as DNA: TGTGCCAGCTCACCGAGTGAGGGCTCCTACAATGAGCAGTTCTTC. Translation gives CASSPSEGSYNEQFF.

The CDR3 here is CSVDWAGGYGTQYF. The DNA of the CDR3 is TGCAGCGTTGACTGGGCGGGAGGCTACGGGACCCAGTACTTC. The chain uses TRBV29-1 and TRBJ2-5; 8 bases map to TRBD2. There are 14 residues in the CDR3. The germline V gene has CDR1 SQVTM and CDR2 ANQGSEA. The trim removed 3 bases at V and 7 bases at J, leaving 10 bases unmatched.

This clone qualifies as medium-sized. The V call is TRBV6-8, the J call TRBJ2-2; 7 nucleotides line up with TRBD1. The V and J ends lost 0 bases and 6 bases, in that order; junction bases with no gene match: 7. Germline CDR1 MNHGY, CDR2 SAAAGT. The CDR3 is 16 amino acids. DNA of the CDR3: TGTGCCAGCAGTTACTCGGTGTTCCAGGGGGCCGGGGAGCTGTTTTTT. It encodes CASSYSVFQGAGELFF.

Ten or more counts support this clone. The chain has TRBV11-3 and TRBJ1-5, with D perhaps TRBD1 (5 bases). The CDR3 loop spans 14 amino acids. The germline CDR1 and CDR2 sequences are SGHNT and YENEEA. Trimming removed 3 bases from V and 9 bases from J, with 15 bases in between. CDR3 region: CASSLGQASGPQHF. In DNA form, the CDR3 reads TGTGCCAGCAGCTTGGGGCAGGCCTCTGGGCCCCAGCATTTT.

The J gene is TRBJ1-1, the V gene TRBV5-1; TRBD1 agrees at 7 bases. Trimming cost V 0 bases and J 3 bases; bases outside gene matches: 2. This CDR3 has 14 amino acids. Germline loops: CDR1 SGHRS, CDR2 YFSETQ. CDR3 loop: CASSLAGGYTEAFF. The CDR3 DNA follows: TGCGCCAGCAGCTTGGCAGGGGGGTACACTGAAGCTTTCTTT.

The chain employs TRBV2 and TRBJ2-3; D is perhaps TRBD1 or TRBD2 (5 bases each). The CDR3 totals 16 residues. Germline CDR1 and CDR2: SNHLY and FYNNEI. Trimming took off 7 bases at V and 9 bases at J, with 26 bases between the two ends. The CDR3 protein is CASTPPGWDGLFTQYF. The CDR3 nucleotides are TGTGCCAGCACGCCGCCCGGTTGGGACGGGCTCTTCACGCAGTATTTT. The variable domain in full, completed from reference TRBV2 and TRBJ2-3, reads EPEVTQTPSHQVTQMGQEVILRCVPISNHLYFYWYRQILGQKVEFLVSFYNNEISEKSEIFDDQFSVERPDGSNFTLKIRSTKLEDSAMYFCASTPPGWDGLFTQYFGPGTRLTVL.

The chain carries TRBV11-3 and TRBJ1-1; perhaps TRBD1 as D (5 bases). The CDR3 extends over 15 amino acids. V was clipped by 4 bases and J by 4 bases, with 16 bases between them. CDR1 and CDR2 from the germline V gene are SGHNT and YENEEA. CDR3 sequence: CASSWAVLGVTEAFF. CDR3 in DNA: TGTGCCAGCAGCTGGGCAGTCTTGGGGGTCACTGAAGCTTTCTTT.

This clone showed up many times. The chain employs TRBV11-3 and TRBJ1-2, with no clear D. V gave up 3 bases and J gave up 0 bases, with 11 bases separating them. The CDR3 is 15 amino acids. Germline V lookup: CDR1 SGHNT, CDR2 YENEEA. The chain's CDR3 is CASSFGPAANYGYTF. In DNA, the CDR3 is TGTGCCAGCAGCTTCGGACCAGCAGCTAACTATGGCTACACCTTC.

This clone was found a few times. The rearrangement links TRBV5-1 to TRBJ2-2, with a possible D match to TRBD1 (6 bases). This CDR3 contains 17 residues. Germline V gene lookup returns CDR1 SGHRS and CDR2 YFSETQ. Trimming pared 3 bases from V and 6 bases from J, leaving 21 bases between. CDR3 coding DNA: TGCGCCAGCAGCTCCCAAAGACAGGCCTATCGACCCGGGGAGCTGTTTTTT. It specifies CASSSQRQAYRPGELFF.

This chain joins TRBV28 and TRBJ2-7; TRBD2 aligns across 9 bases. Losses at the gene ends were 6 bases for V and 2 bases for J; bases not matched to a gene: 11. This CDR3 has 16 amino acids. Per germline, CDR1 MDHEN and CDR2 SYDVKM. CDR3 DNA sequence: TGTGCCAGCAGCCTACCCTTAGCGGGAGTAACCTACGAGCAGTACTTC. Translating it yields CASSLPLAGVTYEQYF. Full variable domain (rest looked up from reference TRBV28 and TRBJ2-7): DVKVTQSSRYLVKRTGEKVFLECVQDMDHENMFWYRQDPGLGLRLIYFSYDVKMKEKGDIPEGYSVSREKKERFSLILESASTNQTSMYLCASSLPLAGVTYEQYFGPGTRLTVT.

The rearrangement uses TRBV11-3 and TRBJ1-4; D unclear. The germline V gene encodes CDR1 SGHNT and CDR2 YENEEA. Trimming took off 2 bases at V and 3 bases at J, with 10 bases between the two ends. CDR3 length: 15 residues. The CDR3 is CASSLYLSANEKLFF. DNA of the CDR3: TGTGCCAGCAGCTTATATCTAAGTGCTAATGAAAAACTGTTTTTT.

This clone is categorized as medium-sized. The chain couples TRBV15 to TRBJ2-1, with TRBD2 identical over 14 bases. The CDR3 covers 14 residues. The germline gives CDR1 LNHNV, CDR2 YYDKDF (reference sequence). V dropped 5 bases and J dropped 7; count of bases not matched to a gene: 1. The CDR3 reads CATSGLAGGNEQFF. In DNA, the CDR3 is TGTGCCACCAGCGGACTAGCGGGGGGAAATGAGCAGTTCTTC. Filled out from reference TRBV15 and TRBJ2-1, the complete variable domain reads DAMVIQNPRYQVTQFGKPVTLSCSQTLNHNVMYWYQQKSSQAPKLLFHYYDKDFNNEADTPDNFQSRRPNTSFCFLDIRSPGLGDTAMYLCATSGLAGGNEQFFGPGTRLTVL.

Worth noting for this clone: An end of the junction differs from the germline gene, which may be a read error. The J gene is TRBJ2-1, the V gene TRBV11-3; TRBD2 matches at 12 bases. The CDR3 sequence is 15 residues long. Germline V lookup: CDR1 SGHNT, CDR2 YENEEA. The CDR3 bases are TGTGCTAGCAGCCCTAGCGGGGGGGCCTACAATGAGCAGTTCTTC. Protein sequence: CASSPSGGAYNEQFF.

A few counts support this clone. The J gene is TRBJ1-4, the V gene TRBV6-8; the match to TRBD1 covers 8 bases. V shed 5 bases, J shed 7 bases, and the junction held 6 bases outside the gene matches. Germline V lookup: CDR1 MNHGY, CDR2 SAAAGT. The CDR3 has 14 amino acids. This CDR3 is CASSAWTGIEKLFF. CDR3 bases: TGTGCCAGCAGTGCCTGGACAGGGATTGAAAAACTGTTTTTT.

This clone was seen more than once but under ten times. The CDR3 protein is CASSWQGSQPQHF. The CDR3 DNA reads as TGTGCCAGTAGTTGGCAGGGGAGCCAGCCCCAGCATTTT. The genes are TRBV19 and TRBJ1-5; weak D call: TRBD1 (6 bases). Germline V gene lookup returns CDR1 LNHDA and CDR2 SQIVND (reference sequence). The CDR3 runs 13 residues. The germline V and J ends were trimmed by 5 bases and 7 bases, with 12 bases remaining between them.

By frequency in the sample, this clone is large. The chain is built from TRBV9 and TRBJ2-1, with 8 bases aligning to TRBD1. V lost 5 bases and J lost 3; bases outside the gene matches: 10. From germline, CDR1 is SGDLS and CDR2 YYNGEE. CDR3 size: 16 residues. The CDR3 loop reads CASSLQAGGFYNEQFF. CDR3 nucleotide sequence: TGTGCCAGCAGTCTCCAGGCAGGGGGCTTCTACAATGAGCAGTTCTTC. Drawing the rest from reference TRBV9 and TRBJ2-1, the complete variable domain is DSGVTQTPKHLITATGQRVTLRCSPRSGDLSVYWYQQSLDQGLQFLIQYYNGEERAKGNILERFSAQQFPDLHSELNLSSLELGDSALYFCASSLQAGGFYNEQFFGPGTRLTVL.

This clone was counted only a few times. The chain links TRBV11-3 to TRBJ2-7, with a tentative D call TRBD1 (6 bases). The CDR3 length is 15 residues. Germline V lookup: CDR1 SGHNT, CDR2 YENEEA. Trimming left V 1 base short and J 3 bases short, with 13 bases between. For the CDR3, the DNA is TGTGCCAGCAGCTTAGTATTAGGGACACACTACGAGCAGTACTTC. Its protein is CASSLVLGTHYEQYF.